The 3 T cell receptor beta chains in this list originate from one sample, sequenced in a study of graft-versus-host responses after intestinal transplantation (dated by TCRdb to about 2021). The library was produced with the immunoSEQ multiplex PCR assay. As stored in TCRdb, this immuneACCESS dataset retains in-frame rearrangements with V and J assigned. A fraction of the clones does not appear; measured against another copy, unresolved V genes explain less than half of the discrepancy, and the remainder lacks a known reason. For this sample there are roughly 81,000 clones; roughly 80% appear just once. Approximately 0.78% of the sample is in the top ten clones. Their antigen targets remain unknown. This specimen's time point label, interpreted: cells obtained before transplantation from donor or recipient. Source: unstimulated CD4+ T cells sorted from spleen or lymph node cells, taken before intestinal transplant. The receptor source for this set is a human donor who received an intestinal transplant.

A few counts support this clone. Other DNA sequences in the sample encode the same CDR3. The chain links TRBV7-8 to TRBJ2-1; 9 bases line up with TRBD2. CDR3 length equals 16 residues. Germline V gives CDR1 SGHVS, CDR2 FQNEAQ. Trimming removed 3 bases from V and 0 bases from J; junction bases left unmatched: 3. CDR3 residues: CASSFLAGASYNEQFF. In nucleotides, the CDR3 is TGTGCCAGCAGCTTCTTAGCGGGAGCCTCCTACAATGAGCAGTTCTTC.

The chain carries TRBV5-1 and TRBJ2-4; 8 bases match TRBD1. The ends lost 4 bases at V and 5 bases at J; junction bases unmatched: 5. Germline V lookup: CDR1 SGHRS, CDR2 YFSETQ. The CDR3 extends over 14 amino acids. This chain's CDR3 is CASSRTTGENIQYF. The CDR3 DNA reads as TGCGCCAGCAGCCGCACGACAGGGGAAAACATTCAGTACTTC.

The chain recombines TRBV5-4 with TRBJ2-5, with 12 bases that match TRBD2. CDR3 length equals 15 residues. V gave up 4 bases and J gave up 4 bases; unmatched junction bases: 5. Germline CDR1 is SGHNT and CDR2 is YYREEE (reference sequence). The CDR3 sequence is CASSPTSGSGETQYF. In nucleotides, the CDR3 is TGTGCCAGCAGCCCGACTAGCGGGAGTGGAGAGACCCAGTACTTC.